This T cell receptor beta chain appears in the sequencing data of a study of B cell selection in AIRE deficiency (dated by TCRdb to about 2019). Study-wide context: Researchers compared TCRbeta repertoires of sorted blood CD4+ conventional T cells and regulatory T cells in AIRE-deficient patients with those in healthy controls. The TCR-sequenced cohort comprised roughly 5 AIRE-deficient APECED patients and roughly 5 healthy control donors.

The immunoSEQ platform was used for TCRbeta chain sequencing. In the paper's pipeline: When conventional T cell repertoires were pooled, 90,000 to 120,000 distinct in-frame TCRbeta sequences were obtained from patients and 130,000 to 150,000 from healthy donors. Treg TCRbeta sequences found in two or more individuals were defined as public, and these public Treg TCRbeta sequences were then searched for in Tconv repertoires. Differences between groups were assessed using Mann-Whitney U tests with Bonferroni-Dunn correction in GraphPad Prism 7.03. TCRdb took this table from immuneACCESS and kept in-frame rearrangements with V and J called. Such tables lack part of the clones; where checked against another copy, unresolved V genes explain under half of the gap, and the rest is unexplained. The V and J calls and clone size were taken over from that table, and D and trimming were inferred from the DNA. This sample lists around 19,000 clones; almost 97% were detected once. 0.3% of the sample is held by the ten biggest clonotypes.

Conventional CD4 T cells were sorted as CD4+CD127+ cells. AIRE-deficient patients had APECED syndrome. A FACSAria flow cytometer was used to sort the Tconv and Treg cells intended for TCRbeta sequencing. The sorted cells went into 5-ml round-bottom polystyrene tubes, and the dry cell pellets were then frozen at -80 degrees C until sequencing. Beyond this particular receptor, the publication reports: In AIRE-deficient patients, Tconv and Treg cells had TCRBV gene usage, CDR3 length and TCR diversity comparable to those in healthy donors. Shared Treg sequences had shorter CDR3s, reflecting a bias toward rearrangements with few non-templated nucleotide insertions. Approximately 31% of Treg TCRbeta sequences shared among healthy donors appeared in patient Tconv cells, suggesting diversion of Treg-biased clones into the Tconv compartment. Among under 4,500 shared Treg TCRbeta sequences, about 31% were found to be shared only among healthy donors and 8.5% to 10% only among patients, suggesting that Treg selection is less efficient in the absence of AIRE. Only TCRbeta chains were sequenced; around 36% of shared healthy-donor Treg sequences also occurred in healthy Tconv, possibly because of differing TCRalpha chains.

Relative to germline, V is 1 base shorter and J is 5 bases shorter, with 6 bases between their ends. Taken from cysteine to phenylalanine, the CDR3 has 13 residues. Only the CDR3 part of the read is kept: 39 bases, read in frame from the first base. The germline V gene gives CDR1 as SGHTA and CDR2 as FQGNSA. Concerning this clone: Its antigen is still unknown. Per-nucleotide qualities are absent, and no much larger clonotype sits a single base away.

The sample comprised conventional CD4+ T cells sorted from PBMCs. The V and J genes are TRBV7-2 and TRBJ1-5; the D gene is unclear. The receptor comes from a human donor with AIRE deficiency. In nucleotide form, the sequence is TGTGCCAGCAGCTTAGAATGGGATCAGCCCCAGCATTTT. Its product reads: CASSLEWDQPQHF. The full variable domain, completed from the reference TRBV7-2 and TRBJ1-5 proteins outside the CDR3, reads GAGVSQSPSNKVTEKGKDVELRCDPISGHTALYWYRQSLGQGLEFLIYFQGNSAPDKSGLPSDRFSAERTGGSVSTLTIQRTQQEDSAVYLCASSLEWDQPQHFGDGTRLSIL.